This passage covers 15 T cell receptor beta chains from one sample sequenced in a study of shared clonotypes between healthy human individuals (TCRdb year 2020). Libraries were made using the immunoSEQ multiplex PCR assay. In TCRdb, the immuneACCESS table is reduced to in-frame sequences with V and J assigned. These tables do not hold every clone; where another copy was compared, an unresolved V gene accounts for under half, and the others remain unexplained. This sample holds 1,500,000 or so clones; around 97% were observed only once. The ten largest clones add up to 0.95% to 1.5% of the sample. Sequencing was done on a sample of naive CD4+ T cells sorted from blood. Taken with the paper, the label for cell subset or site translates to: CD45RA+ positively selected. These receptors all stem from a man aged 25 to 45 in good health.

The chain links TRBV10-2 to TRBJ1-5; TRBD1 might be the D (6 bases). CDR1 and CDR2 (germline): WSHSY, SAAADI. The V end was cut by 5 bases, the J end by 0 bases, with 23 bases between. The CDR3 covers 19 residues. CDR3 loop: CASSTPGTGNSGSNQPQHF. The DNA for the CDR3 is TGCGCCAGCAGTACACCCGGTACAGGGAACTCCGGTAGCAATCAGCCCCAGCATTTT.

V and J are TRBV10-3 and TRBJ2-7; 10 bases align to TRBD1. Germline assignment: CDR1 ENHRY and CDR2 SYGVKD. The CDR3 runs 14 residues. V dropped 4 bases and J dropped 5; count of bases not matched to a gene: 5. This chain's CDR3 is CAISGGDRGHEQYF. CDR3 in DNA: TGTGCCATCAGTGGAGGGGACAGGGGACACGAGCAGTACTTC.

This clone appeared a few times. The genes are TRBV7-2 and TRBJ2-2; a weak D match, TRBD1 (6 bases). Germline V lookup: CDR1 SGHTA, CDR2 FQGNSA. The V gene lost 3 bases and the J gene lost 7 bases, with 12 bases spanning the gap. This CDR3 is built from 14 residues. The CDR3 reads CASSFGRGVGELFF. The CDR3 DNA is TGTGCCAGCAGCTTCGGCAGGGGAGTCGGGGAGCTGTTTTTT.

The rearrangement joins TRBV19 to TRBJ1-2; D not resolved. Trimming took 3 bases from V and 3 from J, leaving 11 bases between them. Germline V gene sequence: CDR1 LNHDA, CDR2 SQIVND (reference sequence). The CDR3 has 14 residues. CDR3 residues: CASSIPPEDYGYTF. The CDR3 nucleotides read TGTGCCAGTAGTATCCCCCCGGAGGACTATGGCTACACCTTC.

The genes are TRBV5-6 and TRBJ1-1, with D possibly being TRBD1 (6 bases). The CDR3 has 17 amino acids. Trimming shortened V by 4 bases and J by 1 base, and 20 bases separated the two germline ends. Germline loops: CDR1 SGHDT, CDR2 YYEEEE. The CDR3 region is CASSGGVGGRRNTEAFF. DNA for the CDR3: TGTGCCAGCAGCGGCGGCGTTGGGGGGCGGAGGAACACTGAAGCTTTCTTT.

The chain is built from TRBV7-8 and TRBJ2-3, with TRBD2 as a possible D gene (6 bases). This CDR3 is built from 16 residues. The V end was cut by 4 bases, the J end by 1 base, with 15 bases between. Per germline, CDR1 SGHVS and CDR2 FQNEAQ. CDR3 nucleotides: TGTGCCAGCAGCTACCGACTAGGCTTTGGCACAGATACGCAGTATTTT. Protein product: CASSYRLGFGTDTQYF.

Comment on this clone: Additional DNA sequences in this sample encode the identical CDR3. The chain has TRBV5-1 and TRBJ2-2; D call uncertain. Germline-derived CDR1 and CDR2 are SGHRS and YFSETQ. V gave up 2 bases and J gave up 1 base, with 6 bases separating them. The CDR3 spans 14 residues. The chain's CDR3 is CASSFGKNTGELFF. CDR3 DNA: TGCGCCAGCAGCTTCGGTAAGAACACCGGGGAGCTGTTTTTT.

The rearrangement joins TRBV6-5 to TRBJ2-5, with 8 bases matching TRBD2. CDR3 size: 15 residues. CDR1 is MNHEY, CDR2 SVGAGI, per germline. The V gene end was trimmed by 5 bases and the J gene end by 5 bases; junction bases not matched to a gene: 10. The CDR3 nucleotides are TGTGCCAGCAGTACGGGGGCGGGAGGCATGGAGACCCAGTACTTC. Its translation: CASSTGAGGMETQYF.

The genes are TRBV7-9 and TRBJ1-5; 10 positions match TRBD1. Germline V gene data show CDR1 as SEHNR and CDR2 as FQNEAQ (reference sequence). CDR3 length equals 14 residues. J gave up 5 bases and V 6 bases, and 4 bases lay outside the gene matches. This chain's CDR3 is CASRYGTGDQPQHF. As DNA, the CDR3 is TGTGCCAGCAGGTACGGGACAGGGGATCAGCCCCAGCATTTT.

The chain combines TRBV7-8 with TRBJ1-5; possibly TRBD1 for D (5 bases). With 3 bases removed from V and 5 bases from J, the gap between germline ends came to 17 bases. The CDR3 covers 16 residues. Germline V CDR1 and CDR2: SGHVS, FQNEAQ. The CDR3 protein is CASSLGRRGGDQPQHF. The CDR3 nucleotides read TGTGCCAGCAGCTTGGGCCGTCGGGGCGGAGATCAGCCCCAGCATTTT.

For this clone: Distinct nucleotide sequences in the sample also encode this CDR3. The rearrangement links TRBV10-3 to TRBJ2-7; unclear D gene. Germline V gives CDR1 ENHRY, CDR2 SYGVKD. Trimming removed 0 bases at V and 6 bases at J, with 6 bases between. The CDR3 loop spans 12 amino acids. This CDR3 reads CAISESLSEQYF. DNA for the CDR3: TGTGCCATCAGTGAGTCGCTCTCCGAGCAGTACTTC.

The chain joins TRBV18 to TRBJ1-4; 7 nucleotides match TRBD1. Losses at the gene ends were 2 bases for V and 4 bases for J; bases not matched to a gene: 7. The CDR3 extends over 16 amino acids. Germline loops: CDR1 KGHSH, CDR2 LQKENI. For the CDR3, the DNA is TGTGCCAGCTCACCAGAGATCAACAGGGGTAATGAAAAACTGTTTTTT. The encoded protein is CASSPEINRGNEKLFF.

The rearrangement links TRBV7-6 to TRBJ2-1; 9 bases line up with TRBD2. The germline V gene has CDR1 SGHVS and CDR2 FNYEAQ. The V segment lost 5 bases and the J segment 3 bases; nucleotides outside the gene matches: 8. The CDR3 has 16 amino acids. As DNA, the CDR3 is TGTGCCAGCAGCCACGGCGGGGGGGCCCGCTACAATGAGCAGTTCTTC. It codes for CASSHGGGARYNEQFF.

This chain uses TRBV4-2 with TRBJ2-7, with D unresolved. This CDR3 is built from 14 residues. Germline CDR1 is LGHNA and CDR2 is YNFKEQ. Trimming removed 6 bases at V and 4 bases at J, with 16 bases between. CDR3 DNA: TGTGCCAGCAGAACCGCTAATACGGATTACGAGCAGTACTTC. Its protein is CASRTANTDYEQYF.

The chain uses TRBV28 and TRBJ2-4; no clear D gene. The CDR3 length is 12 residues. CDR1 is MDHEN, CDR2 SYDVKM, per germline. V was cut by 2 bases and J by 6 bases, with 5 bases left in between. The CDR3 reads CASSLVGNIQYF. DNA for the CDR3: TGTGCCAGCAGTTTAGTAGGAAACATTCAGTACTTC.